These 25 T cell receptor beta chains share one sample of origin, sequenced in a study of blood T cell repertoires in COVID-19. Assay: immunoSEQ multiplex PCR; the TCRdb copy retains only in-frame clones and omits some. The sample has approximately 150,000 clones, about 88% seen once. The source material was peripheral blood. Receptors were obtained from a woman older than 75 with acute or convalescent COVID-19.

This clone was counted only a few times. J is TRBJ1-1 and V is TRBV6-2 or TRBV6-3; no definite D call. Trimming removed 4 bases at V and 0 bases at J, with 6 bases between. CDR1 and CDR2 from the germline V gene are MNHEY and SVGEGT. CDR3 length: 13 amino acids. The CDR3 protein is CASSWTVNTEAFF. The DNA of the CDR3 is TGTGCCAGCAGTTGGACTGTGAACACTGAAGCTTTCTTT.

This rearrangement joins TRBV6-5 to TRBJ1-2, with 10 bases fitting TRBD1. From germline, CDR1 is MNHEY and CDR2 SVGAGI. Trimming cost V 9 bases and J 4 bases; bases outside gene matches: 5. This CDR3 is 13 amino acids long. The CDR3 DNA sequence: TGTGCCAGTACCGGGACAGGGGCCTATGGCTACACCTTC. This sequence encodes CASTGTGAYGYTF.

This clone was counted a single time. The chain couples TRBV5-8 to TRBJ2-5; 9 bases line up with TRBD2. The germline CDR1 and CDR2 sequences are SGHTS and YDEGEE. The J segment lost 3 bases and the V segment lost 0 bases, leaving 15 bases of the junction unmatched. This CDR3 spans 19 amino acids. This CDR3 is CASSLGGGLAGSGKETQYF. The CDR3, as DNA: TGTGCCAGCAGCTTGGGCGGGGGGCTAGCGGGATCTGGAAAAGAGACCCAGTACTTC.

J is TRBJ2-7 and V is TRBV27; 8 nucleotides match TRBD2. This CDR3 is 15 amino acids long. Trimming cost V 0 bases and J 2 bases; bases outside gene matches: 3. CDR1 is MNHEY and CDR2 is SMNVEV in the germline V gene (reference sequence). For the CDR3, the DNA is TGTGCCAGCAGTTTATCTGGGACTAGACCCTACGAGCAGTACTTC. As protein: CASSLSGTRPYEQYF.

The V and J genes are TRBV4-1 and TRBJ1-1, with no clear D. V was pared by 4 bases and J by 1 base, with 7 bases between. The CDR3 covers 13 residues. Germline CDR1 reads MGHRA; CDR2 reads YSYEKL. This CDR3 reads CASSLPQNTEAFF. The CDR3 nucleotides are TGCGCCAGCAGCCTACCACAGAACACTGAAGCTTTCTTT.

This clone was seen once. The rearrangement links TRBV7-8 to TRBJ1-2, with D possibly TRBD1 on 5 matching bases. The CDR3 sequence is 17 residues long. The V end was cut by 4 bases, the J end by 2 bases, with 20 bases between. CDR1 and CDR2 from the germline V gene are SGHVS and FQNEAQ. CDR3 coding DNA: TGTGCCAGCAGCTCCTCCTTGGGTCCCCCAGGGAACTATGGCTACACCTTC. It yields the protein CASSSSLGPPGNYGYTF.

The V call is TRBV30, the J call TRBJ1-5; 7 bases are shared with TRBD1. The length of the CDR3 is 14 residues. Germline V CDR1 and CDR2: GTSNPN, SVGIG (reference sequence). V gave up 3 bases and J gave up 4 bases; unmatched junction bases: 6. CDR3 DNA sequence: TGTGCCTGGAGCCCCGGGACAGAGAATCAGCCCCAGCATTTT. This encodes CAWSPGTENQPQHF.

The chain links TRBV2 to TRBJ2-4; D remains ambiguous. CDR1 and CDR2 from the germline V gene are SNHLY and FYNNEI. The ends were cut back, 3 bases at V and 4 bases at J, with 4 bases in the middle. CDR3 size: 12 residues. The CDR3 DNA follows: TGTGCCAGCAGTGACAGTAAAAACATTCAGTACTTC. This translates into CASSDSKNIQYF.

The CDR3 loop reads CASSDLGTRKVYEQYF. The CDR3 DNA follows: TGTGCCAGCAGTGACCTCGGGACTCGGAAGGTCTACGAGCAGTACTTC. The V call is TRBV2, the J call TRBJ2-7, with D tentatively TRBD2 (6 bases). V was trimmed by 3 bases and J by 3 bases, leaving 18 bases between them. This CDR3 is built from 16 residues. Germline loops: CDR1 SNHLY, CDR2 FYNNEI.

The chain couples TRBV30 to TRBJ1-2, with TRBD1 as a possible D gene (6 bases). Germline V gene lookup returns CDR1 GTSNPN and CDR2 SVGIG (reference sequence). Trimming left V 0 bases short and J 8 bases short, with 16 bases between. CDR3 length: 14 amino acids. CDR3 region: CAWSVNRVEGGYTF. In DNA, the CDR3 is TGTGCCTGGAGTGTGAACAGGGTAGAAGGAGGCTACACCTTC.

The CDR3 protein is CASSEAERTGTRNQPQHF. The CDR3, as DNA: TGTGCCAGCAGTGAAGCGGAACGGACAGGGACACGCAATCAGCCCCAGCATTTT. The chain carries TRBV6-1 and TRBJ1-5; 8 bases agree with TRBD1. The junction had 9 bases not matched to a gene; V was cut back by 0 bases and J by 2 bases. The CDR3 is 18 amino acids. From germline, CDR1 is MNHNS and CDR2 SASEGT.

V is TRBV12-5 and J is TRBJ2-1; 9 positions agree with TRBD1. The CDR3 consists of 14 residues. Germline lookup yields CDR1 LGHNT and CDR2 FRNRAP. J lost 8 bases, V lost 1 base, and 3 bases had no gene match. Here the CDR3 reads CASGLGTGVDEQFF. DNA of the CDR3: TGTGCTAGTGGTTTGGGGACAGGGGTGGATGAGCAGTTCTTC.

The chain carries TRBV9 and TRBJ2-7; 7 bases are shared with TRBD2. The CDR3 extends over 15 amino acids. In germline, CDR1 is SGDLS, CDR2 YYNGEE. J gave up 3 bases and V 1 base, and 7 bases lay outside the gene matches. CDR3 coding DNA: TGTGCCAGCAGCGTACAACCAGCGGGGCTCTACGAGCAGTACTTC. This codes for CASSVQPAGLYEQYF.

This chain joins TRBV27 and TRBJ1-2; 9 bases are shared with TRBD1. J was trimmed by 1 base and V by 5 bases; bases with no gene match: 5. From germline, CDR1 is MNHEY and CDR2 SMNVEV (reference sequence). This CDR3 spans 15 amino acids. The CDR3 coding sequence is TGTGCCAGCAGTACAACAGGGGGCCATAACTATGGCTACACCTTC. It translates to CASSTTGGHNYGYTF.

The rearrangement joins TRBV6-5 to TRBJ1-2; 10 bases match TRBD1. Germline-derived CDR1 and CDR2 are MNHEY and SVGAGI. The CDR3 is made up of 13 amino acids. J lost 8 bases, V lost 6 bases, and 6 bases had no gene match. CDR3 sequence: CASSPTGGRGYTF. The DNA of the CDR3 is TGTGCCAGCAGCCCGACAGGGGGCCGCGGCTACACCTTC.

The rearrangement links TRBV6-2 or TRBV6-3 to TRBJ1-2; unclear D gene. V lost 2 bases, J lost 1 base, and 5 bases lay in between. Germline V gene lookup returns CDR1 MNHEY and CDR2 SVGEGT. There are 13 residues in the CDR3. The CDR3 spells CASSYVINYGYTF. Here the CDR3 DNA reads TGTGCCAGCAGTTACGTCATTAACTATGGCTACACCTTC.

The chain joins TRBV19 to TRBJ2-7, with 9 bases aligning to TRBD1. Germline-derived CDR1 and CDR2 are LNHDA and SQIVND (reference sequence). The CDR3 loop spans 15 amino acids. V lost 4 bases and J lost 2; bases outside the gene matches: 6. CDR3 protein: CASSRAGQGTYEQYF. The CDR3 coding sequence is TGTGCCAGTAGTAGGGCGGGACAGGGCACCTACGAGCAGTACTTC. Supplemented by reference TRBV19 and TRBJ2-7, the full variable domain reads DGGITQSPKYLFRKEGQNVTLSCEQNLNHDAMYWYRQDPGQGLRLIYYSQIVNDFQKGDIAEGYSVSREKKESFPLTVTSAQKNPTAFYLCASSRAGQGTYEQYFGPGTRLTVT.

The CDR3 loop reads CASSDQYLPDTGELFF. Here the CDR3 DNA reads TGTGCCAGCAGCGATCAGTATTTGCCTGACACCGGGGAGCTGTTTTTT. The rearrangement joins TRBV9 to TRBJ2-2; D gene ambiguous. CDR1 SGDLS and CDR2 YYNGEE come from the germline V gene. Trimming left V 3 bases short and J 3 bases short, with 15 bases between. The length of the CDR3 is 16 residues.

This chain links TRBV6-5 with TRBJ2-7; possibly TRBD2 for D (6 bases). V was cut by 6 bases and J by 7 bases, with 13 bases left in between. CDR1 is MNHEY and CDR2 is SVGAGI in the germline V gene. This CDR3 spans 12 amino acids. This CDR3 is CASSSGREEQYF. The CDR3 nucleotides are TGTGCCAGCAGCTCGGGGCGGGAAGAGCAGTACTTC.

The rearrangement uses TRBV6-1 and TRBJ1-4, with 7 bases lining up with TRBD1. V trimming: 3 bases; J trimming: 10 bases; junction bases outside the gene matches: 8. Looked up from germline, CDR1 is MNHNS and CDR2 is SASEGT. The length of the CDR3 is 14 residues. The chain's CDR3 is CASSDFQGGGKLFF. CDR3 coding DNA: TGTGCCAGCAGTGATTTTCAGGGGGGTGGAAAACTGTTTTTT.

The chain joins TRBV6-5 to TRBJ2-2, with 7 bases lining up with TRBD2. CDR1 MNHEY and CDR2 SVGAGI come from the germline V gene. The trim removed 3 bases at V and 0 bases at J, leaving 4 bases unmatched. The CDR3 extends over 16 amino acids. The CDR3 DNA reads as TGTGCCAGCAGTTATCGGACTAGTACGAACACCGGGGAGCTGTTTTTT. Translating it yields CASSYRTSTNTGELFF.

The chain joins TRBV30 to TRBJ1-5; no clear D gene. Looked up from germline, CDR1 is GTSNPN and CDR2 is SVGIG (reference sequence). The CDR3 is 16 amino acids. V was pared by 1 base and J by 1 base, with 14 bases between. CDR3 coding DNA: TGTGCCTGGAGTGCGAACCCCGGGTTAAGCAATCAGCCCCAGCATTTT. It encodes CAWSANPGLSNQPQHF. Full variable domain (rest looked up from reference TRBV30 and TRBJ1-5): SQTIHQWPATLVQPVGSPLSLECTVEGTSNPNLYWYRQAAGRGLQLLFYSVGIGQISSEVPQNLSASRPQDRQFILSSKKLLLSDSGFYLCAWSANPGLSNQPQHFGDGTRLSIL.

V gene TRBV6-5 combines with J gene TRBJ1-5; 7 positions agree with TRBD1. The CDR3 covers 15 residues. Germline V gene sequence: CDR1 MNHEY, CDR2 SVGAGI. J lost 3 bases, V lost 6 bases, and 8 bases had no gene match. CDR3 bases: TGTGCCAGCAGCCGCAGGGGGGATTCCAATCAGCCCCAGCATTTT. This gives the protein CASSRRGDSNQPQHF.

This clone has just one count. DNA for the CDR3: TGTGCCAGCAGTTTTGATGGGGGGGCATCTGGGGCCAACGTCCTGACTTTC. This translates into CASSFDGGASGANVLTF. This chain joins TRBV27 and TRBJ2-6; TRBD2 is a possible D gene (7 bases). Trimming stripped 3 bases from V and 1 base from J, with 13 bases between. The CDR3 has 17 amino acids. Germline assignment: CDR1 MNHEY and CDR2 SMNVEV (reference sequence). The entire variable domain, with the rest obtained from reference TRBV27 and TRBJ2-6, is as follows: EAQVTQNPRYLITVTGKKLTVTCSQNMNHEYMSWYRQDPGLGLRQIYYSMNVEVTDKGDVPEGYKVSRKEKRNFPLILESPSPNQTSLYFCASSFDGGASGANVLTFGAGSRLTVL.

This clone was observed a handful of times. The V call is TRBV5-5, the J call TRBJ1-5, with a tentative D call TRBD1 (5 bases). V lost 5 bases and J lost 2, with 11 bases in between. The germline gives CDR1 SGHKS, CDR2 YYEKEE (reference sequence). This CDR3 contains 14 residues. The CDR3 coding sequence is TGTGCCAGCAGACCGGGGGTTGGCAATCAGCCCCAGCATTTT. It specifies CASRPGVGNQPQHF.